This TCR beta chain appears in the sequencing data of a study of immune evolution from preneoplasia to lung adenocarcinoma. Points from the study as a whole: Top clone share appeared to fall from AAH through AIS, MIA, adenocarcinoma.

Two lung cancer pathologists independently confirmed each histologic diagnosis. Sequencing used immunoSEQ multiplex PCR; TCRdb keeps in-frame clones, though not all of them. The repertoire holds 4,400 or so clones, with roughly nine tenths as singletons. Comment on this clone: Its antigen remains unknown.

The CDR3 sequence is 13 residues long. Per the germline V gene, CDR1 is SGHAT and CDR2 is FQNNGV. V was clipped by 5 bases and J by 4 bases, with 11 bases between them. Sequenced material: FFPE minimally invasive lung adenocarcinoma tissue. The clonotype was recovered from a donor older than 65 with lung adenocarcinoma. V usage is TRBV11-2 and J usage is TRBJ1-1; D is possibly TRBD1 (5 bases). CDR3 in amino acids: CASSVEGTTEAFF. The CDR3 coding sequence is TGTGCCAGCAGCGTTGAGGGGACCACTGAAGCTTTCTTT.